This passage covers 27 T cell receptor beta chains from one sample sequenced in a study of blood T cell repertoires in COVID-19. Profiling relied on immunoSEQ multiplex PCR, and the TCRdb table lists in-frame clones only, not all of them. The data contain 130,000 to 150,000 clones, 84% of them singletons. Sequences were obtained from PBMCs or T cells enriched from blood (not recorded which). The receptors stem from a woman aged 45 to 65 who had been exposed to COVID-19.

The V call is TRBV5-6, the J call TRBJ2-2, with D possibly TRBD1 on 5 matching bases. V lost 1 base and J lost 4, with 14 bases in between. Germline loops: CDR1 SGHDT, CDR2 YYEEEE. This CDR3 contains 16 residues. The CDR3 sequence: CASSLKGRAPTGELFF. Written as DNA, the CDR3 is TGTGCCAGCAGCTTGAAGGGCAGGGCACCCACCGGGGAGCTGTTTTTT.

The chain uses TRBV5-1 and TRBJ2-7; TRBD1 is a possible D gene (6 bases). Germline V gene sequence: CDR1 SGHRS, CDR2 YFSETQ. The CDR3 loop spans 14 amino acids. The V and J ends lost 0 bases and 3 bases respectively, with 10 bases between them. CDR3 DNA sequence: TGCGCCAGCAGCTTGGACGTCAGGGGCTACGAGCAGTACTTC. Translation gives CASSLDVRGYEQYF.

The CDR3 protein is CASSLRVPGGSNQPQHF. Here the CDR3 DNA reads TGTGCCAGCAGCTTAAGGGTGCCGGGGGGGAGCAATCAGCCCCAGCATTTT. The chain is built from TRBV7-2 and TRBJ1-5; a weak D match, TRBD1 (5 bases). V was cut by 2 bases and J by 1 base, with 15 bases left in between. CDR1 and CDR2 (germline): SGHTA, FQGNSA. This CDR3 is built from 17 residues.

The chain uses TRBV5-6 and TRBJ2-1, with TRBD1 matching 9 bases. From germline, CDR1 is SGHDT and CDR2 YYEEEE. J was trimmed by 6 bases and V by 4 bases; bases with no gene match: 8. The CDR3 is 15 residues long. CDR3 nucleotides: TGTGCCAGCAGCCGGGACAGGGTCCCCTCCAATGAGCAGTTCTTC. Translating it yields CASSRDRVPSNEQFF.

The chain uses TRBV2 and TRBJ2-7, with TRBD1 matching over 8 bases. CDR3 size: 13 residues. Trimming cost V 6 bases and J 5 bases; bases outside gene matches: 6. CDR1 is SNHLY and CDR2 is FYNNEI in the germline V gene. This CDR3 reads CASSPGTGNEQYF. CDR3 nucleotide sequence: TGTGCCAGCAGCCCCGGGACAGGCAACGAGCAGTACTTC.

In its sample, this clone was seen once. This sequence joins TRBV30 and TRBJ1-6; D is possibly TRBD1 (6 bases). V was shortened by 0 bases and J by 9 bases, with 12 bases between the two germline ends. Germline CDR1 is GTSNPN and CDR2 is SVGIG (reference sequence). The CDR3 runs 14 residues. CDR3 residues: CAWSVNHRVSPLHF. The CDR3 DNA is TGTGCCTGGAGTGTCAACCACAGGGTTTCACCCCTCCACTTT.

The chain joins TRBV19 to TRBJ2-6; D may be TRBD1 (6 bases). Germline V gene data show CDR1 as LNHDA and CDR2 as SQIVND (reference sequence). The CDR3 has 16 residues. The V and J ends lost 4 bases and 0 bases respectively, with 10 bases between them. Written as DNA, the CDR3 is TGTGCCAGTAGTAGGGGGCAGAGCTCTGGGGCCAACGTCCTGACTTTC. Translated: CASSRGQSSGANVLTF. Drawing the rest from reference TRBV19 and TRBJ2-6, the complete variable domain is DGGITQSPKYLFRKEGQNVTLSCEQNLNHDAMYWYRQDPGQGLRLIYYSQIVNDFQKGDIAEGYSVSREKKESFPLTVTSAQKNPTAFYLCASSRGQSSGANVLTFGAGSRLTVL.

V usage is TRBV9 and J usage is TRBJ2-3; D may be TRBD1 (6 bases). Germline assignment: CDR1 SGDLS and CDR2 YYNGEE. The CDR3 length is 15 residues. With 4 bases removed from V and 3 bases from J, the gap between germline ends came to 15 bases. CDR3 residues: CASSTGTGMTDTQYF. CDR3 in DNA: TGTGCCAGCAGCACCGGAACAGGGATGACAGATACGCAGTATTTT.

The V gene is TRBV28, the J gene TRBJ2-3; the D is unclear. Between the trimmed V and J ends, which lost 4 bases and 10 bases, there was a span of 12 bases. The CDR3 spans 12 residues. Germline loops: CDR1 MDHEN, CDR2 SYDVKM. The CDR3 loop is CASSSIPGSQYF. CDR3 sequence (DNA): TGTGCCAGCAGTTCCATCCCCGGTTCGCAGTATTTT.

This clone has just one count. The genes are TRBV5-1 and TRBJ2-7; 7 nucleotides match TRBD1. Germline V gene sequence: CDR1 SGHRS, CDR2 YFSETQ. Unmatched junction bases numbered 5, after V lost 0 bases and J lost 5 bases. The CDR3 spans 14 residues. The CDR3 nucleotides read TGCGCCAGCAGCTTGGGACAGGGTTGGAACGAGCAGTACTTC. It translates to CASSLGQGWNEQYF.

V is TRBV5-6 and J is TRBJ1-1; the match to TRBD1 covers 7 bases. V shed 4 bases, J shed 6 bases, and the junction held 3 bases outside the gene matches. The CDR3 length is 12 residues. Germline loops: CDR1 SGHDT, CDR2 YYEEEE. The CDR3 sequence is CASSVTGPEAFF. As DNA, the CDR3 is TGTGCCAGCAGCGTGACAGGGCCTGAAGCTTTCTTT.

The rearrangement links TRBV12-3 or TRBV12-4 to TRBJ2-1, with TRBD1 matching over 7 bases. The ends lost 6 bases at V and 6 bases at J; junction bases unmatched: 2. CDR3 length equals 12 residues. The CDR3 sequence is CASRWDSNEQFF. The CDR3 nucleotides read TGTGCCAGCAGGTGGGACAGCAATGAGCAGTTCTTC.

The genes are TRBV11-2 and TRBJ1-3; 8 nucleotides agree with TRBD1. Trimming removed 4 bases from V and 8 bases from J; junction bases left unmatched: 10. The CDR3 contains 15 residues. Germline V CDR1 and CDR2: SGHAT, FQNNGV. As DNA, the CDR3 is TGTGCCAGCAGCTCTGGGACAGGTCCGGAAGACACCATATATTTT. Translating gives CASSSGTGPEDTIYF.

This clone was counted between two and nine times. The chain recombines TRBV6-2 or TRBV6-3 with TRBJ2-2; 12 nucleotides line up with TRBD2. The V segment lost 2 bases and the J segment 4 bases; nucleotides outside the gene matches: 2. The CDR3 runs 16 residues. Germline V gene sequence: CDR1 MNHEY, CDR2 SVGEGT. Here the CDR3 DNA reads TGTGCCAGCAGTTACCAGGGACTAGCGGGCACCGGGGAGCTGTTTTTT. Amino acids: CASSYQGLAGTGELFF.

The chain uses TRBV3-1 (or the pseudogene TRBV3-2) and TRBJ1-1; the D is unclear. Deletions cut 2 bases from V and 5 bases from J, with 12 bases between. The germline gives CDR1 LGHDT, CDR2 YNNKEL (reference sequence). The CDR3 totals 14 residues. The chain's CDR3 is CASSQWGGKTEAFF. As DNA, the CDR3 is TGTGCCAGCAGCCAATGGGGAGGGAAAACTGAAGCTTTCTTT.

The V gene is TRBV11-2, the J gene TRBJ1-1, with D possibly matching TRBD1 (5 bases). The CDR3 sequence is 15 residues long. The V and J ends lost 5 bases and 1 base respectively, with 14 bases between them. From germline, CDR1 is SGHAT and CDR2 FQNNGV. CDR3 residues: CASSPPGRGNTEAFF. The CDR3 nucleotides are TGTGCCAGCAGCCCACCAGGGAGGGGGAACACTGAAGCTTTCTTT.

This clone was seen once. The CDR3 DNA reads as TGTGCCAGCAGTTACTCGCCCCGGACAGGGGGCCAAGCTTTCTTT. It translates to CASSYSPRTGGQAFF. The J gene is TRBJ1-1, the V gene TRBV6-2 or TRBV6-3; 11 bases agree with TRBD1. The V and J ends lost 0 bases and 9 bases, in that order; junction bases with no gene match: 6. CDR3 size: 15 residues. CDR1 is MNHEY and CDR2 is SVGEGT in the germline V gene.

This clone was found a few times. The chain links TRBV4-1 to TRBJ1-2; D may be TRBD1 (5 bases). This CDR3 contains 14 residues. Germline CDR1 MGHRA, CDR2 YSYEKL. The V end lost 3 bases, the J end lost 4 bases, and 12 bases lay between the germline ends. CDR3 in amino acids: CASSHQGQGYGYTF. In DNA, the CDR3 is TGCGCCAGCAGCCACCAAGGCCAGGGCTATGGCTACACCTTC.

The V call is TRBV11-2, the J call TRBJ2-7; 10 nucleotides align to TRBD1. This CDR3 is built from 15 residues. V was clipped by 5 bases and J by 3 bases; unmatched bases: 7. Germline V gene sequence: CDR1 SGHAT, CDR2 FQNNGV. CDR3 in DNA: TGTGCCAGCAGCCCCGTGGACAGGGGGTTCTACGAGCAGTACTTC. Protein: CASSPVDRGFYEQYF.

The chain employs TRBV7-2 and TRBJ2-1; weak D call: TRBD2 (7 bases). Germline CDR1 and CDR2: SGHTA and FQGNSA. This CDR3 comprises 16 residues. V was clipped by 1 base and J by 4 bases, with 14 bases between them. CDR3 sequence: CASSLGWGGPYNEQFF. The CDR3 nucleotides are TGTGCCAGCAGCTTAGGTTGGGGGGGGCCTTACAATGAGCAGTTCTTC.

This chain uses TRBV4-2 with TRBJ2-6; D possibly corresponds to TRBD2 (6 bases). Trimming left V 1 base short and J 1 base short, with 11 bases between. Germline V lookup: CDR1 LGHNA, CDR2 YNFKEQ. CDR3 length: 17 residues. This chain's CDR3 is CASSQGSRESGANVLTF. The CDR3 DNA reads as TGTGCCAGCAGCCAAGGCTCCCGGGAGTCTGGGGCCAACGTCCTGACTTTC.

This chain uses TRBV19 with TRBJ2-5; 9 bases agree with TRBD1. Trimming cost V 3 bases and J 5 bases; bases outside gene matches: 7. Per the germline V gene, CDR1 is LNHDA and CDR2 is SQIVND (reference sequence). The CDR3 sequence is 15 residues long. The CDR3 coding sequence is TGTGCCAGTAGTATCCGGGACAGGGCGCATGAGACCCAGTACTTC. As protein: CASSIRDRAHETQYF.

V is TRBV6-6 and J is TRBJ2-7; 8 bases match TRBD1. The CDR3 totals 16 residues. Losses at the gene ends were 5 bases for V and 7 bases for J; bases not matched to a gene: 16. Per the germline V gene, CDR1 is MNHNY and CDR2 is SVGAGI (reference sequence). The CDR3 protein is CASSNPRAGGHQEQYF. The CDR3 DNA is TGTGCCAGCAGTAACCCCCGGGCAGGGGGCCATCAGGAGCAGTACTTC.

As regards this clone: The same CDR3 arises from other DNA sequences in this sample as well. The rearrangement joins TRBV6-5 to TRBJ1-2; 8 bases line up with TRBD1. Germline CDR1 and CDR2: MNHEY and SVGAGI. V shed 5 bases and J 2 bases; nucleotides not matched to a gene: 1. The CDR3 spans 13 residues. The CDR3 here is CASSRTGNYGYTF. The CDR3 DNA reads TGTGCCAGCAGTCGGACAGGGAACTATGGCTACACCTTC.

The chain carries TRBV6-1 and TRBJ1-2; D is unclear. This CDR3 comprises 15 residues. The germline V gene encodes CDR1 MNHNS and CDR2 SASEGT. V was clipped by 2 bases and J by 4 bases, with 14 bases between them. CDR3 DNA: TGTGCCAGCAGTGAACGGTTACAGAACCCCTATGGCTACACCTTC. Its translation: CASSERLQNPYGYTF.

The J gene is TRBJ2-1, the V gene TRBV12-3 or TRBV12-4, with unresolved D. The CDR3 has 12 amino acids. V lost 7 bases and J 10 bases, leaving 14 bases between the germline ends. The DNA for the CDR3 is TGTGCCAGCACCACTGGGCGTAAGGAGCAGTTCTTC. Translating gives CASTTGRKEQFF.

The V call is TRBV5-1, the J call TRBJ1-1; D unclear. Germline assignment: CDR1 SGHRS and CDR2 YFSETQ. The CDR3 is 16 amino acids. The V end lost 0 bases, the J end lost 0 bases, and 12 bases lay between the germline ends. CDR3 nucleotide sequence: TGCGCCAGCAGCTTGGATCCGCGGGAAATGAACACTGAAGCTTTCTTT. Its protein product is CASSLDPREMNTEAFF.